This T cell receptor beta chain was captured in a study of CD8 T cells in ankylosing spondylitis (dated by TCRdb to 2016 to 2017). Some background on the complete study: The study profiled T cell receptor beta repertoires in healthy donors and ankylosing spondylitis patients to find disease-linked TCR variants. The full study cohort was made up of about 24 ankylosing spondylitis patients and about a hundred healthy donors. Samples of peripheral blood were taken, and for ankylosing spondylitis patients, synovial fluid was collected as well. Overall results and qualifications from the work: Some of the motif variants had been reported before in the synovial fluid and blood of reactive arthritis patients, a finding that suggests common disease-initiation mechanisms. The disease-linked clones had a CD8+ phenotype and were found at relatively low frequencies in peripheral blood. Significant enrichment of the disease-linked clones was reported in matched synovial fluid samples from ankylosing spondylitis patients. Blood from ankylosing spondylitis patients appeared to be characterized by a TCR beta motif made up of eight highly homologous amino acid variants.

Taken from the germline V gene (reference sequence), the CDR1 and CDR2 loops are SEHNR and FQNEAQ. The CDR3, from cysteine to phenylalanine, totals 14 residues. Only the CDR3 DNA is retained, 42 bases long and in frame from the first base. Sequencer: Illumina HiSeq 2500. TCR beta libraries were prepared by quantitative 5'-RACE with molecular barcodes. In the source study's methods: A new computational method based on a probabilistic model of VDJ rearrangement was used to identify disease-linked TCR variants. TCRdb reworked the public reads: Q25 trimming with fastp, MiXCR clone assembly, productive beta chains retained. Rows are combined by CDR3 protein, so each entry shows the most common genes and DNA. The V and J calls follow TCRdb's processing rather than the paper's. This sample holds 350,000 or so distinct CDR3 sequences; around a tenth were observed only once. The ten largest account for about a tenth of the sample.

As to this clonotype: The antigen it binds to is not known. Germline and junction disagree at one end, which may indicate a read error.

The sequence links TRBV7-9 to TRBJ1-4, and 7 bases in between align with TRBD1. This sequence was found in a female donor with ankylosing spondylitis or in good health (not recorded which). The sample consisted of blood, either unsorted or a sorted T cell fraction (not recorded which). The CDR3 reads CASGLAGGNEKLFF. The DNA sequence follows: TGTGCCAGCGGCTTAGCAGGGGGTAATGAAAAACTGTTTTTT.